Listed below are T cell receptor beta chains from one sample, sequenced in a study of radiation and T cells in renal cell carcinoma. Measured with immunoSEQ multiplex PCR; TCRdb has only the in-frame clones, and not every one. The sample includes about 86,000 clones, around four fifths of them seen just once. Material: blood, obtained from a patient whose treatment included radiotherapy and nephrectomy. These receptor sequences come from a middle-aged man with renal cell carcinoma. The CDR3 runs from the conserved cysteine through the conserved F or W. Fields, in order: clone size, J gene, V gene, D gene, CDR3 DNA, CDR3 protein. D genes are given only for firm matches. Clone size is not always given. Where it is, it says once, few, many or a class for expanded clones.

NA TRBJ2-3 TRBV4-1 NA TGCGCCAGCAGGGAACAGACTAGCACAGATACGCAGTATTTT CASREQTSTDTQYF
once TRBJ1-2 TRBV29-1 NA TGCAGCGTTGAGTGGAGAGGGGGAAACGGCTACACCTTC CSVEWRGGNGYTF
NA TRBJ2-3 TRBV10-3 TRBD2 TGTGCCATCAAGTCACCCGCGGGGGGCACAGATACGCAGTATTTT CAIKSPAGGTDTQYF
NA TRBJ2-5 TRBV5-1 NA TGCGCCAGCAGCTTCGACCCAGCAGCAGAGACCCAGTACTTC CASSFDPAAETQYF
NA TRBJ2-1 TRBV30 NA TGTGCCTGGAGTGTACGAGGGGATAACTACAATGAGCAGTTCTTC CAWSVRGDNYNEQFF
NA TRBJ2-1 TRBV4-2 NA TGTGCCAGCAGCCAAGAACCGCTCGGGAGCTCCTACAATGAGCAGTTCTTC CASSQEPLGSSYNEQFF
NA TRBJ2-1 TRBV21-1 NA TGTGCCAGGGGTCGGAGTTGCGAGCAGTTCTTC CARGRSCEQFF
NA TRBJ2-1 TRBV4-3 TRBD2 TGCGCCAGCAGCCAAGATTGGGTAGCGGGGGGGCCTTCCCCCTATAATGAGCAGTTCTTC CASSQDWVAGGPSPYNEQFF
NA TRBJ2-3 TRBV6-1 TRBD2 TGTGCCAGCGGTGAAGCGGGGGTGAGAGCAGATACGCAGTATTTT CASGEAGVRADTQYF
NA TRBJ2-1 TRBV7-3 NA TGTGCCAGCAGCTCAGTCAGTTACAATGAGCAGTTCTTC CASSSVSYNEQFF
NA TRBJ1-5 TRBV6-5 TRBD1 TGTGCCAGCAGCCTCGGACAGGGCAGCAATCAGCCCCAGCATTTT CASSLGQGSNQPQHF
NA TRBJ1-1 TRBV19 NA TGTGCCAGTAGTATAGCCCCGCCTTATACGAACACTGAAGCTTTCTTT CASSIAPPYTNTEAFF
NA TRBJ2-1 TRBV6-6 NA TGTGCCAGCAGAACTTTCAGGGACACGACCTACAATGAGCAGTTCTTC CASRTFRDTTYNEQFF
once TRBJ2-3 TRBV25-1 NA TGTGCCAGCAGCTCACGGACAGATACGCAGTATTTT CASSSRTDTQYF
NA TRBJ2-7 TRBV27 TRBD2 TGTGCCAGCAGTTTACCGGGAGGCGAGCAGTACTTC CASSLPGGEQYF
NA TRBJ2-7 TRBV2 NA TGTGCCAGCAGTGCCGCCGGTGTAGTCTCCGAGCAGTACTTC CASSAAGVVSEQYF
NA TRBJ1-3 TRBV6-5 NA TGTGCCAGCACCAAAAGGGGGTTTGGAAACACCATATATTTT CASTKRGFGNTIYF
NA TRBJ1-2 TRBV30 NA TGTGCCTGGAGTTATGACAAGAATAATGGCTACACCTTC CAWSYDKNNGYTF
NA TRBJ1-4 TRBV11-2 NA TGTGCCAGCAGCTTCTTTGAAGAAAAACTGTTTTTT CASSFFEEKLFF
once TRBJ1-4 TRBV9 NA TGTGCCAGCAGCGTAGCTTTGACTAATGAAAAACTGTTTTTT CASSVALTNEKLFF
NA TRBJ1-2 TRBV7-8 TRBD1 TGTGCCAGCAGCCCGGCGGACAGGGGGATCTCGTTCTTTGGCTACACCTTC CASSPADRGISFFGYTF
NA TRBJ1-2 TRBV6-5 NA TGTGCCAGCAGTTATACGGACAGTGTTAGCTATGGCTACACCTTC CASSYTDSVSYGYTF
once TRBJ2-7 TRBV2 TRBD2 TGTGCCAGCGGGAAGGGGCAACTAGCGCACGAGCAGTACTTC CASGKGQLAHEQYF
NA TRBJ1-6 TRBV19 NA TGTGCCAGTAGTATATTGGACGGATCCAGCTCCTATAATTCACCCCTCCACTTT CASSILDGSSSYNSPLHF
NA TRBJ1-1 TRBV7-9 TRBD1 TGTGCCAGCAGCTCGACAGGGGGCCTTGAAGCTTTCTTT CASSSTGGLEAFF
NA TRBJ1-5 TRBV6-5 NA TGTGCCAGCAGTTACTCGGGATACAATCAGCCCCAGCATTTT CASSYSGYNQPQHF
NA TRBJ2-7 TRBV15 NA TGTGCCACCAGCAGAGATCCAGGGACACTCTACGAGCAGTACTTC CATSRDPGTLYEQYF
NA TRBJ1-1 TRBV28 TRBD1 TGTGCCAGCAGTTCAGCAGGGGGCACTGAAGCTTTCTTT CASSSAGGTEAFF
NA TRBJ1-2 TRBV28 NA TGTGCCGTGGGGCGCGCCTATGGCTACACCTTC CAVGRAYGYTF
few TRBJ1-2 TRBV6-5 NA TGTGCCAGCAGTTACTCGAGAGCCGTGGGGAATGGCTACACCTTC CASSYSRAVGNGYTF
NA TRBJ1-1 TRBV5-4 NA TGTGCCAGCAGCTTGGACACTGAAGCTTTCTTT CASSLDTEAFF
few TRBJ1-3 TRBV9 NA TGTGCCAGCAGCGCCCGCTCTGGAAACACCATATATTTT CASSARSGNTIYF
many TRBJ2-1 TRBV9 NA TGTGCCAGCAGCGTAGACGAGGTTTGGGGGACCACCAAGTTCTTC CASSVDEVWGTTKFF
few TRBJ1-1 TRBV19 NA TGTGCCAGTAGACGGATGAACACTGAAGCTTTCTTT CASRRMNTEAFF
NA TRBJ2-2 TRBV18 NA TGTGCCAGCTCAAACCAGGACACCGGGGAGCTGTTTTTT CASSNQDTGELFF
few TRBJ1-5 TRBV6-5 NA TGTGCCAGCAGTTACGGTCAGGGAAGGCAGCCCCAGCATTTT CASSYGQGRQPQHF
NA TRBJ2-1 TRBV6-6 TRBD2 TGTGCCAGCGGACTCGGGACTAGCGGAAACAATGAGCAGTTCTTC CASGLGTSGNNEQFF
NA TRBJ1-1 TRBV2 NA TGTGCCAGCAGTGACAGGGGACAGAACACTGAAGCTTTCTTT CASSDRGQNTEAFF
NA TRBJ2-7 TRBV7-2 NA TGTGCCAGCAGCTTGGGGGTCCTCTACGAGCAGTACTTC CASSLGVLYEQYF
NA TRBJ2-5 TRBV10-3 TRBD1 TGTGCCATCGGGCGGGGAGGACAGGGGCTCCAAGAGACCCAGTACTTC CAIGRGGQGLQETQYF
few TRBJ1-2 TRBV5-1 TRBD1 TGCGCCAGCAGCTATGACAGGGGGAATGGCTACACCTTC CASSYDRGNGYTF
NA TRBJ1-2 TRBV28 TRBD1 TGTGCCAGCAGGGCGGGACAGGGGCCGCTAGTAGGGTATGGCTACACCTTC CASRAGQGPLVGYGYTF
NA TRBJ2-5 TRBV5-1 NA TGCGCCAGCAGCTTCAAGGGACTTCAAGAGACCCAGTACTTC CASSFKGLQETQYF
NA TRBJ2-2 TRBV10-3 NA TGTGCCATCACTTACCACGCGACCGGGGAGCTGTTTTTT CAITYHATGELFF
few TRBJ2-7 TRBV6-5 NA TGTGCCAGCAGTGGCGATTCGGTCTCCTACGAGCAGTACTTC CASSGDSVSYEQYF
NA TRBJ1-1 TRBV5-8 TRBD1 TGTGCCAGCAGCCCCTACCGAGAAACAGGGGGCTTGACTGAAGCTTTCTTT CASSPYRETGGLTEAFF
NA TRBJ2-5 TRBV7-9 NA TGTGCCAGCAGCTGGTCGACGCTGGGGGTGGAGACCCAGTACTTC CASSWSTLGVETQYF
once TRBJ1-1 TRBV7-9 NA TGTGCCAGCAGCTTAGAGGACGGGACGGGGGCGAACACTGAAGCTTTCTTT CASSLEDGTGANTEAFF
few TRBJ2-5 TRBV10-1 NA TGCGCCAGCAGTGAGGAGAAGCGGAGCCAAGAGACCCAGTACTTC CASSEEKRSQETQYF
NA TRBJ1-6 TRBV30 NA TGTGCCTGGAGTGTACTGTTGCAGAGAGGACACCTCCACTTT CAWSVLLQRGHLHF
NA TRBJ1-2 TRBV6-5 NA TGTGCCAGCAGTTACTTACGTGATAACTATGGCTACACCTTC CASSYLRDNYGYTF
NA TRBJ2-3 TRBV7-8 TRBD2 TGTGCCAGCAGCTTGCTAGCGGGGGGAACAGATACGCAGTATTTT CASSLLAGGTDTQYF
NA TRBJ1-2 TRBV7-9 NA TGTGCCAGCAGCCCATTCCCCCAGATCAACTATGGCTACACCTTC CASSPFPQINYGYTF
NA TRBJ2-3 TRBV6-1 NA TGTGCCAGCAGCGAGGACGGCACAGATACGCAGTATTTT CASSEDGTDTQYF
once TRBJ2-2 TRBV30 NA TGTGCCTGGGACAGCCATAACACCGGGGAGCTGTTTTTT CAWDSHNTGELFF
NA TRBJ2-5 TRBV7-2 TRBD2 TGTGCCAGCACCCCGAGTAGCGGGGGGAGGGAGACCCAGTACTTC CASTPSSGGRETQYF
NA TRBJ2-1 TRBV5-3 TRBD2 TGTGCCAGAAGCTCCCGTGCGGGGGGACCGTTAAAGGATAATGAGCAGTTCTTC CARSSRAGGPLKDNEQFF
NA TRBJ2-6 TRBV25-1 NA TGTGCCAGCAGTGAATTATACGGGGACTCTGGGGCCAACGTCCTGACTTTC CASSELYGDSGANVLTF
NA TRBJ2-7 TRBV7-2 NA TGTGCCAGCAGCGTGTACAGGGCTTACGAGCAGTACTTC CASSVYRAYEQYF
few TRBJ2-2 TRBV5-1 TRBD1 TGCGCCAGCAGCTTGGGACAGGGTTTCGGGGAGCTGTTTTTT CASSLGQGFGELFF